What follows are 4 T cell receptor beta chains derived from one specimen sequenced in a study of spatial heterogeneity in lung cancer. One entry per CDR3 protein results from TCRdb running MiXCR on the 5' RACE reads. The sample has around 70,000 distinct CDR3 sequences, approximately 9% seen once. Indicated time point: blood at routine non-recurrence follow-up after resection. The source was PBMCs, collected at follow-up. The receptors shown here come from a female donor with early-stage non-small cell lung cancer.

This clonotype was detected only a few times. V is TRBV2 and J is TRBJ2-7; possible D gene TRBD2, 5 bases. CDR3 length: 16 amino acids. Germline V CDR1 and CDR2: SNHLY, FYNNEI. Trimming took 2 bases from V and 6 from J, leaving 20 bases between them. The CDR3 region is CASSETRDLGSSEQYF. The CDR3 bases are TGTGCCAGCAGTGAAACCCGGGATCTGGGCAGTTCCGAGCAGTACTTC.

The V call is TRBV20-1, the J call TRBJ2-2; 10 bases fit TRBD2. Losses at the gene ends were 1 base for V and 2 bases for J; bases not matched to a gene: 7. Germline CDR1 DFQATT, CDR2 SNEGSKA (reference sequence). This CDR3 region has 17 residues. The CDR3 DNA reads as TGCAGTGCTAGAGGGACTTTAGCGGGAGGAAACACCGGGGAGCTGTTTTTT. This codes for CSARGTLAGGNTGELFF.

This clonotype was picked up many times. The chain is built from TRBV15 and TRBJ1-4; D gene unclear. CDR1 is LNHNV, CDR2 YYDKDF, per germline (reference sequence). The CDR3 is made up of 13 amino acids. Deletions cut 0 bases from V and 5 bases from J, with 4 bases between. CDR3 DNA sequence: TGTGCCACCAGCAGAGATTTAAATGAAAAACTGTTTTTT. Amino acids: CATSRDLNEKLFF.

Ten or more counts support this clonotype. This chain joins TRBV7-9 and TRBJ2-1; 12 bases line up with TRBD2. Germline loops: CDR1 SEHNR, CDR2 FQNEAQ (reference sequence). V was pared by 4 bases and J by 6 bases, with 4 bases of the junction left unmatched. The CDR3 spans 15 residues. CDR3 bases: TGTGCCAGCAGCTCTAGCGGGAGGGTTTTCAATGAGCAGTTCTTC. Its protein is CASSSSGRVFNEQFF.